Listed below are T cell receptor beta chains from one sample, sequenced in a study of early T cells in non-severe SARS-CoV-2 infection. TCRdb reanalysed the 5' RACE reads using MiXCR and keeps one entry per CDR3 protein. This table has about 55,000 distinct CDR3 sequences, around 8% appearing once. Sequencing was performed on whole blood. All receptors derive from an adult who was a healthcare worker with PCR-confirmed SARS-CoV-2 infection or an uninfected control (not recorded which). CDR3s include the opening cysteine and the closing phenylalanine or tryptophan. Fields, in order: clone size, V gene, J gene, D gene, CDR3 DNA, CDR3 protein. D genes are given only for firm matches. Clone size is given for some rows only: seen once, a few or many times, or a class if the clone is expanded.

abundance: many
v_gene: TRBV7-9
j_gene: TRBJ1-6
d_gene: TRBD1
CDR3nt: TGTGCCAGCAGCCAGACAGGGAGCTCCTATAATTCACCCCTCCACTTT
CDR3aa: CASSQTGSSYNSPLHF

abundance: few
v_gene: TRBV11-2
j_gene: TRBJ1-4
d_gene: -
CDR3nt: TGTGCCAGCAGCTTAAAAAAGATGGATGAAAAACTGTTTTTT
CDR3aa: CASSLKKMDEKLFF

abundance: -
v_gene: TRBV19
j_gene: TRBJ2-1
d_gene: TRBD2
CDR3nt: TGTGCCAGTAGTATAGTCTCTAGCGGGAGGGCCAATAATGAGCAGTTCTTC
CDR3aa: CASSIVSSGRANNEQFF

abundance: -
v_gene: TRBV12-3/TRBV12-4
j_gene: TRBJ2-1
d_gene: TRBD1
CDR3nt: TGTGCCAGCAGAGAGTCAAGGGGACAGGGGAACAATGAGCAGTTCTTC
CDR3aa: CASRESRGQGNNEQFF

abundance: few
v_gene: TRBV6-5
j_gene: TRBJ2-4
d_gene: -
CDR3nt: TGTGCCAGCAGTTCCGGGACGGCGAACATTCAGTACTTC
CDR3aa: CASSSGTANIQYF

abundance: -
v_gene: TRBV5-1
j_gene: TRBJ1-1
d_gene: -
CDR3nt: TGCGCCAGCAGCTTGAGTCGGGGGCTGACTGTAGCTTTCTTT
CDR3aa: CASSLSRGLTVAFF

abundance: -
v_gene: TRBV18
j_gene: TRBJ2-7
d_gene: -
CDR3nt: TGTGCCAGCTCACCAATGGGGCTGGAGTCTTACGAGCAGTACTTC
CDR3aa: CASSPMGLESYEQYF

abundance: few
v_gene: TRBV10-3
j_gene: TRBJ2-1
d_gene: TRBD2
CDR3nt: TGTACTAGCGGGGGGCACAATGAGCAGTTCTTC
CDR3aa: CTSGGHNEQFF

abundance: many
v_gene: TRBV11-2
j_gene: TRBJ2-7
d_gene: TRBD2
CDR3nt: TGTGCCAGCAGCCAGCTAGCGGGGTATTACGAGCAGTACTTC
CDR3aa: CASSQLAGYYEQYF

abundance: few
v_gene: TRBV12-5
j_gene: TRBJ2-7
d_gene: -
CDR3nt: TGTGCTAGTGGCGCAACTTCTGACTATTCCCCCTACGAGCAGTACTTC
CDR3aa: CASGATSDYSPYEQYF

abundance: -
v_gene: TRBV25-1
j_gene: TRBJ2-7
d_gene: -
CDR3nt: TGTGCCAGCAGTGGAATTGGACGGGGCTACGAGCAGTACTTC
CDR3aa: CASSGIGRGYEQYF

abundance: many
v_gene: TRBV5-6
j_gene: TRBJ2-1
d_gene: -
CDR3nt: TGTGCCAGCAGCTTGGTCGAAACTTACAATGAGCAGTTCTTC
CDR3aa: CASSLVETYNEQFF

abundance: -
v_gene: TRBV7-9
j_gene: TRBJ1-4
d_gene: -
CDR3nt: TGTGCCAGCAGCTTAGCCGGGGCGACTAATGAAAAACTGTTTTTT
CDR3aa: CASSLAGATNEKLFF

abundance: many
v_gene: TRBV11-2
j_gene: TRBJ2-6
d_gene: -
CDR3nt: TGTGCCAGCAGCTTGCAGCCGGGAGGGGCCAACGTCCTGACTTTC
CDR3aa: CASSLQPGGANVLTF

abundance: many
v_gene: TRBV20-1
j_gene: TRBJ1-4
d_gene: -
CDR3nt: TGCAGTGCTAGCGACGTTACAACTAATGAAAAACTGTTTTTT
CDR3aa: CSASDVTTNEKLFF

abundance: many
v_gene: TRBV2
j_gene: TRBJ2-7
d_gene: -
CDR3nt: TGTGCCAGCAGACCCGACCGTACGGAGCAGTACTTC
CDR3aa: CASRPDRTEQYF

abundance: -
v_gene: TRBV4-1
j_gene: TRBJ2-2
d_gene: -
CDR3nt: TGCGCCAGCAGCTCCGGGTCTGTAAACACCGGGGAGCTGTTTTTT
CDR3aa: CASSSGSVNTGELFF

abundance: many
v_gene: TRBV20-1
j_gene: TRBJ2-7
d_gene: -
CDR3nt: TGCAGTGCTAGCCCCCTGGGGAGGGGGAATTACGAGCAGTACTTC
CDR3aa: CSASPLGRGNYEQYF

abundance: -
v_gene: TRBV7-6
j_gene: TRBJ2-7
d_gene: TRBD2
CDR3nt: TGTGCCAGCAGTTTGACTAGCGGGGATGTCTACGAGCAGTACTTC
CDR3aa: CASSLTSGDVYEQYF

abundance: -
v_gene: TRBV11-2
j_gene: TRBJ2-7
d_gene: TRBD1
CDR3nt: TGTGCCAGCAGCGACTGGACAGGGAAAAGCTCCTACGAGCAGTACTTC
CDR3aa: CASSDWTGKSSYEQYF

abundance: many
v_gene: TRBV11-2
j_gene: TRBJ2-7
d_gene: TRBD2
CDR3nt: TGTGCCAGCAGCTTAGCGGGAGGGTCCTACGAGCAGTACTTC
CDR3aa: CASSLAGGSYEQYF

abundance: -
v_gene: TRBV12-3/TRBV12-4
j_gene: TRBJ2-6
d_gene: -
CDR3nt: TGTGCCAGCTGGGAAGGAACTGGGGCCAACGTCCTGACTTTC
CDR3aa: CASWEGTGANVLTF

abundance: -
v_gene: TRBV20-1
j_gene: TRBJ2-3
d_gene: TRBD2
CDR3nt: TGCAGTGCTAGAGGCGGGGGACGCACAGATACGCAGTATTTT
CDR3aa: CSARGGGRTDTQYF

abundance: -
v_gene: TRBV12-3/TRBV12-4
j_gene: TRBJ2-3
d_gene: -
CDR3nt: TGTGCCAGCAGACCCCAGGGCGCAGATACGCAGTATTTT
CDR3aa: CASRPQGADTQYF

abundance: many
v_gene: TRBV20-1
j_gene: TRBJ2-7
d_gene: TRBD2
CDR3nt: TGCAGTGCTAGAGTTCAGCGGGAGGTTTACGAGCAGTACTTC
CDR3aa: CSARVQREVYEQYF

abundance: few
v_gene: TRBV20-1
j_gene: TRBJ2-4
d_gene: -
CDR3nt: TGCAGTGCTATGAGATTGAGCAAAAACATTCAGTACTTC
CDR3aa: CSAMRLSKNIQYF

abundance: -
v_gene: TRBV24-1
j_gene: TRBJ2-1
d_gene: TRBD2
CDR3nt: TGTGCCACCAGTGATGGGACTAGCGGGGCCAATGAGCAGTTCTTC
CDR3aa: CATSDGTSGANEQFF

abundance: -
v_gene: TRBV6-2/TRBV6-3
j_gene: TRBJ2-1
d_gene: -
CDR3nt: TGTGCCAGCAGCCCCGCTCTGGGGCTATCCTACAATGAGCAGTTCTTC
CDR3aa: CASSPALGLSYNEQFF

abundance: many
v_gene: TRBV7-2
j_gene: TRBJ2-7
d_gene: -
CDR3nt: TGTGCCAGCAGCTTAACCCCACGGGGTTACGAGCAGTACTTC
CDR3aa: CASSLTPRGYEQYF

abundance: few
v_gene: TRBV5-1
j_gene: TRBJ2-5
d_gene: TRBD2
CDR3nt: TGCGCCAGCAGCTTGCGACTAGCGGGAGGAGAGACCCAGTACTTC
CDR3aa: CASSLRLAGGETQYF

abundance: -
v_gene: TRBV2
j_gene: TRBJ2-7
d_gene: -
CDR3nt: TGTGCCAGCAGCAGGGGGGAGGAGGAGCAGTACTTC
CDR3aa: CASSRGEEEQYF

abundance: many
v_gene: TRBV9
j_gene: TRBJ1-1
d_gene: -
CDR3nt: TGTGCCAGCAGCGTATCGTGGGGCGCTGAAGCTTTCTTT
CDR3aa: CASSVSWGAEAFF

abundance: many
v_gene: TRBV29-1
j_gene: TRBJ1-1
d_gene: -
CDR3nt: TGCAGCGTTGTCCTGGGTGTCGCTGAAGCTTTCTTT
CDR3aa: CSVVLGVAEAFF

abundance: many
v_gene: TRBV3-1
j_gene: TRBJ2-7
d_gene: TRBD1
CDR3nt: TGTGCCAGCAGCGACGGACAGGGAATCTACGAGCAGTACTTC
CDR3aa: CASSDGQGIYEQYF

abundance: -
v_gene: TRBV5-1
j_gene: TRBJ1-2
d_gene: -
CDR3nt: TGCGCCAGCAATCCGATGACGGGAAACTATGGCTACACCTTC
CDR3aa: CASNPMTGNYGYTF

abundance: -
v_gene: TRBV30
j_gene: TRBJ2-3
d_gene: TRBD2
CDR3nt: TGTGCTTGGGATCCGGGACTAGCGGGGGATTACACAGATACGCAGTATTTT
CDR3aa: CAWDPGLAGDYTDTQYF

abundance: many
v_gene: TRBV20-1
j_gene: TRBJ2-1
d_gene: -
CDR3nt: TGCAGTGCCAATCCGGGGTCACTAGCTTACAATGAGCAGTTCTTC
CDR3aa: CSANPGSLAYNEQFF

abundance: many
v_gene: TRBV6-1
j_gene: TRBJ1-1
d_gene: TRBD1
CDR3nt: TGTGCCAGCAGCAGAGGACAGGGCGGCACTGAAGCTTTCTTT
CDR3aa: CASSRGQGGTEAFF

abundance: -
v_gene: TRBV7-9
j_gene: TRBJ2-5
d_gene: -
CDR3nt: TGTGCCAGCAGCAGGCGTGGGGTACAAGAGACCCAGTACTTC
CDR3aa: CASSRRGVQETQYF

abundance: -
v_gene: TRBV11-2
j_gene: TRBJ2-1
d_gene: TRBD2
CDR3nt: TGTGCCAGCAGAGGACTAGCTGACCTCAATGAGCAGTTCTTC
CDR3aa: CASRGLADLNEQFF

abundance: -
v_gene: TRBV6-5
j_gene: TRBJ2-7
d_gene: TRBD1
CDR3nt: TGTGCCAGCAAGGAGGCGGGACAGGGAAACCACGAGCAGTACTTC
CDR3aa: CASKEAGQGNHEQYF

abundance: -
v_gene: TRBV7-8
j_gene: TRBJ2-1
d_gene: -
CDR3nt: TGTGCCAGCAGCTTAGGTTCGGGGTCAGGCTCCCTCAGGGAGCAGTTCTTC
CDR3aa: CASSLGSGSGSLREQFF

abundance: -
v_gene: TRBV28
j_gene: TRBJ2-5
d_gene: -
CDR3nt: TGTGCCAGCAGATCAGCCGCGGCCGCAGGGGAGACCCAGTACTTC
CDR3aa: CASRSAAAAGETQYF

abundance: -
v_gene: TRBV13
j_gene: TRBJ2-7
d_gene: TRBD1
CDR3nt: TGTGCCAGCAGCTCATCCGGGACAGGGGCCTACGAGCAGTACTTC
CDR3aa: CASSSSGTGAYEQYF

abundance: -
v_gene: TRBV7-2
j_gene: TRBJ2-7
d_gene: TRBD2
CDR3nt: TGTGCCAGCAGTTTCCTTGTAGCGGGGGGGCGCTCCTACGAGCAGTACTTC
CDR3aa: CASSFLVAGGRSYEQYF

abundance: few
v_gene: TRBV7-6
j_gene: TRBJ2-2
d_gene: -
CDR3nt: TGTGCCAGCAGCCCCAGGGTTTTAGGCACCGGGGAGCTGTTTTTT
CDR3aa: CASSPRVLGTGELFF

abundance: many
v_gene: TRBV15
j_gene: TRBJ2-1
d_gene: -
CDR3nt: TGTGCCACCAGCGACAAGTGGGGTGAGCAGTTCTTC
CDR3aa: CATSDKWGEQFF

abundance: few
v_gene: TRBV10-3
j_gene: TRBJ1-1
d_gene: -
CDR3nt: TGTGCCGCCCGACCTCAGGTGAACACTGAAGCTTTCTTT
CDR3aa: CAARPQVNTEAFF

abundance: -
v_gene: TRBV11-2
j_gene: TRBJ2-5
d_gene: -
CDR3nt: TGTGCCAGCAGCACCGACAACCAAGAGACCCAGTACTTC
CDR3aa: CASSTDNQETQYF

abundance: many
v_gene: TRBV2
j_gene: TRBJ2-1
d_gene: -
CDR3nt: TGTGCCAGCAGTCACAAATATAAAAAACAGGGCAGCTCCTACAATGAGCAGTTCTTC
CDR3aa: CASSHKYKKQGSSYNEQFF

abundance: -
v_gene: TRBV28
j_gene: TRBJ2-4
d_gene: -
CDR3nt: TGTGCCAGCAGTTTACTAGCCAAAAACATTCAGTACTTC
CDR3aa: CASSLLAKNIQYF

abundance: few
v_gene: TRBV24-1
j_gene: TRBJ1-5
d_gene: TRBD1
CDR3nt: TGTGCCACCAGTGACGACCACAGGGGGAACAATCAGCCCCAGCATTTT
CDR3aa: CATSDDHRGNNQPQHF

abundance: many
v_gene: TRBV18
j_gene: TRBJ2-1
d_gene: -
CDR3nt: TGTGCCAGCTCACCACTAGGGACCACGAGCTCCTACAATGAGCAGTTCTTC
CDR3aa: CASSPLGTTSSYNEQFF

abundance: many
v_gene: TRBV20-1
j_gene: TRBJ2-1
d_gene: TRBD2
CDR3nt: TGCAGTGCTAGAGCCGAGCGGGAGGGCCACTACAATGAGCAGTTCTTC
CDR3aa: CSARAEREGHYNEQFF

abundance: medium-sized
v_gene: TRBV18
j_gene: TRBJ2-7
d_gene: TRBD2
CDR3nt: TGTGCCAGCTCACCAAAAGATAGCGGGGTCTACGAGCAGTACTTC
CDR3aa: CASSPKDSGVYEQYF